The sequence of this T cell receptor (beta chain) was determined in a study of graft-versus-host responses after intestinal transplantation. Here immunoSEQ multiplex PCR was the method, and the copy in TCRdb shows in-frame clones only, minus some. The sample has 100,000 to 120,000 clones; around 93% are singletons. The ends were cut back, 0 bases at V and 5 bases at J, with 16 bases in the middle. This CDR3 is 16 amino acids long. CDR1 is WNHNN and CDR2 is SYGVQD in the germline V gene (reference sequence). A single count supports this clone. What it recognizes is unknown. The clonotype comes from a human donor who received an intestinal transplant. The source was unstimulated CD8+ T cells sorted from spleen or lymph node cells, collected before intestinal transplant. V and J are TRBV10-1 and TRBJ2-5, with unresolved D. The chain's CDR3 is CASSESIETSKETQYF. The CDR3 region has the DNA TGCGCCAGCAGTGAGTCCATTGAGACATCGAAGGAGACCCAGTACTTC.